What follows are 11 T cell receptor beta chains derived from one specimen sequenced in a study of OX40 agonist ivuxolimab in advanced cancers. Receptor amplification or capture employed the immunoSEQ multiplex PCR assay. TCRdb retrieved this table from immuneACCESS and kept in-frame rearrangements only. Not all clones are present; in checked studies, unresolved V genes account for under half, and no reason is known for the remainder. The sample has about 110,000 clones on record, roughly nine tenths of them singletons. Of the sample, 0.27% is held by the ten largest clones. The material sequenced was CD4+ or CD8+ T cells sorted from blood, taken in a trial of the OX40 agonist ivuxolimab. Receptor source: an adult with an advanced solid tumor such as melanoma, head and neck, liver or kidney cancer.

This clone was counted only a few times. The chain employs TRBV14 and TRBJ2-2; no reliable D call. Germline lookup yields CDR1 SGHDN and CDR2 FVKESK. The CDR3 loop spans 14 amino acids. V was clipped by 0 bases and J by 5 bases, with 7 bases between them. CDR3 protein: CASSQDRKTGELFF. The CDR3 bases are TGTGCCAGCAGCCAAGATCGGAAAACCGGGGAGCTGTTTTTT.

This chain uses TRBV29-1 with TRBJ2-7; D gene uncertain. V lost 5 bases and J 3 bases, leaving 14 bases between the germline ends. CDR3 length: 13 amino acids. The germline gives CDR1 SQVTM, CDR2 ANQGSEA. The CDR3, as DNA: TGCAGCGTTTCAAATGGGTACGGCTACGAGCAGTACTTC. The encoded protein is CSVSNGYGYEQYF.

The rearrangement joins TRBV14 to TRBJ1-1, with D unresolved. The V gene lost 3 bases and the J gene lost 0 bases, with 11 bases spanning the gap. The CDR3 has 15 amino acids. Germline V lookup: CDR1 SGHDN, CDR2 FVKESK. This CDR3 reads CASSHTHQLNTEAFF. The CDR3 nucleotides are TGTGCCAGCAGCCACACGCATCAACTGAACACTGAAGCTTTCTTT.

The chain carries TRBV11-2 and TRBJ2-1; D possibly uses TRBD1 or TRBD2 (5 bases each). The V gene's germline CDR1 is SGHAT and CDR2 FQNNGV. The CDR3 is 13 residues long. The V and J ends lost 8 bases and 6 bases respectively, with 14 bases between them. The CDR3 coding sequence is TGTGCCAGCGCACGCGACAGCGGCAATGAGCAGTTCTTC. It encodes CASARDSGNEQFF.

This sequence joins TRBV6-5 and TRBJ1-1; D remains unclear. The V gene lost 2 bases and the J gene lost 5 bases, with 15 bases spanning the gap. Germline CDR1 and CDR2: MNHEY and SVGAGI. The CDR3 runs to 15 residues. The CDR3 DNA sequence: TGTGCCAGCAGTTACGGGATCGGGGTTGGGACTGAAGCTTTCTTT. It codes for CASSYGIGVGTEAFF.

This chain uses TRBV5-4 with TRBJ1-1; TRBD1 matches at 10 bases. Germline loops: CDR1 SGHNT, CDR2 YYREEE (reference sequence). The CDR3 has 16 amino acids. V was pared by 4 bases and J by 4 bases, with 10 bases of the junction left unmatched. This CDR3 reads CASSRRSDRGGTEAFF. DNA of the CDR3: TGTGCCAGCAGCCGAAGATCGGACAGGGGGGGCACTGAAGCTTTCTTT.

The chain combines TRBV19 with TRBJ2-6; the D gene is possibly TRBD1 (6 bases). Trimming removed 0 bases at V and 1 base at J, with 13 bases between. Germline V gene lookup returns CDR1 LNHDA and CDR2 SQIVND (reference sequence). The CDR3 spans 18 residues. In DNA form, the CDR3 reads TGTGCCAGTAGTATAGATCCAGGGGTAGGGTCTGGGGCCAACGTCCTGACTTTC. This translates into CASSIDPGVGSGANVLTF.

The chain links TRBV7-2 to TRBJ2-4, with D tentatively TRBD1 (6 bases). V was clipped by 3 bases and J by 1 base, with 16 bases between them. The CDR3 totals 17 residues. Per germline, CDR1 SGHTA and CDR2 FQGNSA. CDR3 DNA: TGTGCCAGCAGCTTGGGTACACCGGGACATGCCAAAAACATTCAGTACTTC. It translates to CASSLGTPGHAKNIQYF.

There are a few counts of this clone. V is TRBV13 and J is TRBJ2-7; 13 bases line up with TRBD2. Germline V gives CDR1 PRHDT, CDR2 FYEKMQ (reference sequence). The V gene end was trimmed by 3 bases and the J gene end by 4 bases; junction bases not matched to a gene: 3. The CDR3 is 15 amino acids. CDR3: CASSLGGLAGYEQYF. The CDR3 DNA sequence: TGTGCCAGCAGCTTGGGGGGACTAGCGGGGTACGAGCAGTACTTC.

The genes are TRBV7-2 and TRBJ1-1; no definite D call. Trimming took 3 bases from V and 6 from J, leaving 14 bases between them. The CDR3 contains 14 residues. The V gene's germline CDR1 is SGHTA and CDR2 FQGNSA. The CDR3 loop reads CASSFYSLGSEAFF. The DNA of the CDR3 is TGTGCCAGCAGCTTTTATAGCTTGGGCTCTGAAGCTTTCTTT.

This clone has only one observation. The rearrangement uses TRBV29-1 and TRBJ2-5; no definite D call. CDR1 and CDR2 (germline): SQVTM, ANQGSEA. The CDR3 is 14 residues long. V was pared by 5 bases and J by 0 bases, with 13 bases between. The DNA for the CDR3 is TGCAGCGTTTTTCTGTCGGTCAACCAAGAGACCCAGTACTTC. Protein product: CSVFLSVNQETQYF.